This entry features one T cell receptor (beta chain) sequence. In the authors' workflow: From reference gene primer amplification, estimates of nucleated cell counts were derived. The assay was immunoSEQ multiplex PCR, and TCRdb's table has in-frame clones only and misses some. V, J and clone size derive from that table, while D and trimming were established from the DNA sequence. The top ten hold 18% of the sample, which has around 180,000 clones, over 75% seen once. The data were obtained in a study of blood T cell repertoires in COVID-19. Study-wide background: From the United States, Italy and Spain came samples of acute and convalescent COVID-19. PBMCs, B-cell-depleted T cells, or T cells provided the cDNA or gDNA that made up the material.

Seattle participants joined during active infection and were tracked over time. This CDR3 is built from 14 residues. CDR1 is MNHEY and CDR2 is SVGEGT in the germline V gene. Trimming cost V 5 bases and J 5 bases; bases outside gene matches: 5. The clonotype comes from a person aged 65-85 years with COVID-19, enrolled during active disease. The sequencing input was peripheral blood. The J gene is TRBJ2-2, the V gene TRBV6-2 or TRBV6-3; 7 bases fit TRBD1. CDR3 in amino acids: CASSLPTGTGELFF. In DNA form, the CDR3 reads TGTGCCAGCAGTCTCCCGACAGGGACCGGGGAGCTGTTTTTT.